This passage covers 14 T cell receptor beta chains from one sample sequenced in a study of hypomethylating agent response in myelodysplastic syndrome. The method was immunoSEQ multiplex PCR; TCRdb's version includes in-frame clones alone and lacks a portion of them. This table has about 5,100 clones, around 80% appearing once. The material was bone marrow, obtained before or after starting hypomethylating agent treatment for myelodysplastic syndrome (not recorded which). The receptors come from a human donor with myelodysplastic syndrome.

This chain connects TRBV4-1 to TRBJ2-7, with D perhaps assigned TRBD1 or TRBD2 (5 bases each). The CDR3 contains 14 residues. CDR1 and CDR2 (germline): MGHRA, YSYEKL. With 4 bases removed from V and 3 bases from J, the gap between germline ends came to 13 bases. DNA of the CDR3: TGCGCCAGCAGCCCCGGGGCAGGCAGCTACGAGCAGTACTTC. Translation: CASSPGAGSYEQYF.

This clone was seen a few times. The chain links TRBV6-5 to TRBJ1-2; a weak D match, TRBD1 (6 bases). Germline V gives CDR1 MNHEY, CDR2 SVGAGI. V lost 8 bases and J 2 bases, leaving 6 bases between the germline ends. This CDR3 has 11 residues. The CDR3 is CASQGNYGYTF. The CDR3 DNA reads TGTGCCAGCCAGGGGAACTATGGCTACACCTTC.

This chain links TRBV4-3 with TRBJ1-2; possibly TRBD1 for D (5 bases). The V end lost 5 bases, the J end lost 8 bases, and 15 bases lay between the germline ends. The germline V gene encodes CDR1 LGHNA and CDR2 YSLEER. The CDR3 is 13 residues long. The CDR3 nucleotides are TGCGCCAGCAGCACTACAGGTGGAAGAGGCTACACCTTC. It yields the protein CASSTTGGRGYTF.

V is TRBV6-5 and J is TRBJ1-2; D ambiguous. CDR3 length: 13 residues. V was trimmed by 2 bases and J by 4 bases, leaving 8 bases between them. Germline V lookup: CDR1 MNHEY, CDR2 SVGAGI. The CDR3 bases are TGTGCCAGCAGTTACGGATTCCCCTATGGCTACACCTTC. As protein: CASSYGFPYGYTF.

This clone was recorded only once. The CDR3 here is CASSPMGPYNEQFF. The CDR3 DNA follows: TGTGCCAGCAGCCCGATGGGACCATACAATGAGCAGTTCTTC. The chain combines TRBV11-3 with TRBJ2-1; D is perhaps TRBD1 or TRBD2 (5 bases each). Germline loops: CDR1 SGHNT, CDR2 YENEEA. The CDR3 spans 14 residues. V lost 5 bases and J 4 bases, leaving 12 bases between the germline ends.

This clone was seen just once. The CDR3 protein is CASSLRSFNEKLFF. CDR3 nucleotide sequence: TGTGCCAGCAGCTTACGCTCCTTTAATGAAAAACTGTTTTTT. The genes are TRBV7-7 and TRBJ1-4; D unclear. The CDR3 has 14 residues. Per germline, CDR1 SSHAT and CDR2 FNYEAQ (reference sequence). Trimming took 2 bases from V and 4 from J, leaving 8 bases between them.

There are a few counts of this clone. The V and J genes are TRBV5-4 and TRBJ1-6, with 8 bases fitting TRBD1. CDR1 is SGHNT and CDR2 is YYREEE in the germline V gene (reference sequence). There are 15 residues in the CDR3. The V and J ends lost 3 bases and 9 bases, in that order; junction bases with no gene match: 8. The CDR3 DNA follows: TGTGCCAGCAGCTCCCCGACAGGGACAGGTTCACCCCTCCACTTT. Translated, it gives CASSSPTGTGSPLHF.

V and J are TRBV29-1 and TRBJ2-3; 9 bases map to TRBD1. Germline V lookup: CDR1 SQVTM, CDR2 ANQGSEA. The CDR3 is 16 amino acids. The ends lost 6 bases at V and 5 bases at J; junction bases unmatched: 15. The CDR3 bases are TGCAGCGTCCTCCTCTCCGGGACAGGGATAGGAGATACGCAGTATTTT. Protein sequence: CSVLLSGTGIGDTQYF.

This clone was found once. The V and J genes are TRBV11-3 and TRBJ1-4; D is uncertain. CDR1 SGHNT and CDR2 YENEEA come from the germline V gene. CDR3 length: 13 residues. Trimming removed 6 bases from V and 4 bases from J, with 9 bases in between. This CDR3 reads CASRRANNEKLFF. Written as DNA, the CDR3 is TGTGCCAGCAGACGGGCCAATAATGAAAAACTGTTTTTT. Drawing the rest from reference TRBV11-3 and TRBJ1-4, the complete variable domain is EAGVVQSPRYKIIEKKQPVAFWCNPISGHNTLYWYLQNLGQGPELLIRYENEEAVDDSQLPKDRFSAERLKGVDSTLKIQPAELGDSAVYLCASRRANNEKLFFGSGTQLSVL.

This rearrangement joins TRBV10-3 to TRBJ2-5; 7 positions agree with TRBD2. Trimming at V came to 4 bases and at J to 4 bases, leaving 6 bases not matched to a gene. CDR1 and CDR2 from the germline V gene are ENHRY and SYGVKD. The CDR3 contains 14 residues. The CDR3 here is CAISGREGPETQYF. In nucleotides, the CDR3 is TGTGCCATCAGTGGAAGGGAGGGTCCAGAGACCCAGTACTTC.

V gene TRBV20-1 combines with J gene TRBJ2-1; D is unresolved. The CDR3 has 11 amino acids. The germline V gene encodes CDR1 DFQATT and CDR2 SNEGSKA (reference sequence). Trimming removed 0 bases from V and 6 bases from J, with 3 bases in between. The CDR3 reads CSARDFNEQFF. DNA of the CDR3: TGCAGTGCTAGAGATTTCAATGAGCAGTTCTTC.

The CDR3 protein is CASRSHDGTGMSNQPQHF. DNA of the CDR3: TGTGCAAGTCGCTCGCATGACGGGACAGGGATGAGCAATCAGCCCCAGCATTTT. The chain carries TRBV12-2 and TRBJ1-5; no check of the table's D call, TRBD1, against the DNA was made. TRBV12-2 corresponds to a pseudogene. The CDR3 is 18 residues long.

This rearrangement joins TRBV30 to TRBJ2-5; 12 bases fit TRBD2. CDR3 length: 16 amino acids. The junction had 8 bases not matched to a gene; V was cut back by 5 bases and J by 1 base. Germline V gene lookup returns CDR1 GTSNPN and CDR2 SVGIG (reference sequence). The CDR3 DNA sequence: TGTGCCTGGGTTACAAGACTAGCGGGGGTCCAAGAGACCCAGTACTTC. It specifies CAWVTRLAGVQETQYF.

In nucleotides, the CDR3 is TGTGCCAGCGCCAAGCGGGGGGGGATCGGACGAGAGACCCAGTACTTC. This gives the protein CASAKRGGIGRETQYF. The chain carries TRBV11-3 and TRBJ2-5; 10 bases line up with TRBD2. CDR3 length equals 16 residues. Germline loops: CDR1 SGHNT, CDR2 YENEEA. Losses at the gene ends were 8 bases for V and 4 bases for J; bases not matched to a gene: 13.